Listed below are T cell receptor beta chains from one sample, sequenced in a study of cytomegalovirus exposure and HLA in healthy donors. Sequencing was performed with immunoSEQ multiplex PCR; in TCRdb, only in-frame clones are kept and a portion is missing. The repertoire consists of about 140,000 clones, with approximately 71% occurring once and the leading ten covering over 3%. The specimen was PBMCs. These receptor sequences come from a middle-aged man in good health and CMV-seronegative. CDR3s include the opening cysteine and the closing phenylalanine or tryptophan. A D gene is named only where the DNA matches it firmly. Only part of the rows carry a size: once, few, many, or a class if the clone is expanded.

J gene: TRBJ2-5
V gene: TRBV27
clone size: -
D gene: -
CDR3 DNA: TGTGCCAGCAGTTCTGCCCAAGCGGGTAGAGAGACCCAGTACTTC
CDR3 protein: CASSSAQAGRETQYF

J gene: TRBJ2-3
V gene: TRBV19
clone size: -
D gene: -
CDR3 DNA: TGTGCCAGTAGTTCGCAGATTTATAGCACAGATACGCAGTATTTT
CDR3 protein: CASSSQIYSTDTQYF

J gene: TRBJ1-1
V gene: TRBV28
clone size: -
D gene: TRBD1
CDR3 DNA: TGTGCCAGCAGTAGGACAGGGGTTATTGGGGCTTTCTTT
CDR3 protein: CASSRTGVIGAFF

J gene: TRBJ1-1
V gene: TRBV10-3
clone size: many
D gene: TRBD1
CDR3 DNA: TGTGCCATCAGAGCAGAGGACAGGGGTACTGAAGCTTTCTTT
CDR3 protein: CAIRAEDRGTEAFF

J gene: TRBJ2-5
V gene: TRBV9
clone size: once
D gene: -
CDR3 DNA: TGTGCCAGCAGCGCCAGATACCGCCAAGAGACCCAGTACTTC
CDR3 protein: CASSARYRQETQYF

J gene: TRBJ1-6
V gene: TRBV19
clone size: -
D gene: -
CDR3 DNA: TGTGCCAGTAGTATGGAGAGATCACCCCTCCACTTT
CDR3 protein: CASSMERSPLHF

J gene: TRBJ1-2
V gene: TRBV4-1
clone size: -
D gene: TRBD1
CDR3 DNA: TGCGCCAGCAGCCTAGGACAGGGTGAGGGCTACACCTTC
CDR3 protein: CASSLGQGEGYTF

J gene: TRBJ1-1
V gene: TRBV7-3
clone size: -
D gene: TRBD1
CDR3 DNA: TGTGCCAGCAGCTCGACAGGGGGCAACACTGAAGCTTTCTTT
CDR3 protein: CASSSTGGNTEAFF

J gene: TRBJ1-5
V gene: TRBV6-5
clone size: -
D gene: -
CDR3 DNA: TGTGCCAGCAGTTCAGGGATTCAGCCCCAGCATTTT
CDR3 protein: CASSSGIQPQHF

J gene: TRBJ1-2
V gene: TRBV7-3
clone size: -
D gene: TRBD1
CDR3 DNA: TGTGCCAGCAGCACCGGACAGGGGAACGGCTACACCTTC
CDR3 protein: CASSTGQGNGYTF

J gene: TRBJ2-7
V gene: TRBV5-6
clone size: few
D gene: TRBD1
CDR3 DNA: TGTGCCAGCAGCTACGGACAGGGGGCGAACTACGAGCAGTACTTC
CDR3 protein: CASSYGQGANYEQYF

J gene: TRBJ1-2
V gene: TRBV11-2
clone size: few
D gene: -
CDR3 DNA: TGTGCCAGCAGCCCACTTTTTAAAGCTAACTATGGCTACACCTTC
CDR3 protein: CASSPLFKANYGYTF

J gene: TRBJ2-1
V gene: TRBV14
clone size: once
D gene: -
CDR3 DNA: TGTGCCAGCAGCCAAGAGACCGGGGGATATGAGCAGTTCTTC
CDR3 protein: CASSQETGGYEQFF

J gene: TRBJ2-7
V gene: TRBV4-1
clone size: -
D gene: -
CDR3 DNA: TGCGCCAGCAGCCAAGATTTAACCTACGAGCAGTACTTC
CDR3 protein: CASSQDLTYEQYF

J gene: TRBJ1-6
V gene: TRBV7-9
clone size: -
D gene: -
CDR3 DNA: TGTGCCAGCAGCACCTCGTCGGGGGGTCGTAATTCACCCCTCCACTTT
CDR3 protein: CASSTSSGGRNSPLHF

J gene: TRBJ2-1
V gene: TRBV29-1
clone size: -
D gene: -
CDR3 DNA: TGCAGCGTTACAGGCTCCAGGGGGTTCTTC
CDR3 protein: CSVTGSRGFF

J gene: TRBJ1-1
V gene: TRBV23-1
clone size: -
D gene: -
CDR3 DNA: TGCGCCAGCAGTCAATCAAGGTCAGGCGAGAACACTGAAGCTTTCTTT
CDR3 protein: CASSQSRSGENTEAFF

J gene: TRBJ1-3
V gene: TRBV27
clone size: -
D gene: -
CDR3 DNA: TGTGCCAGCAGGGGACACTCTGGAAACACCATATATTTT
CDR3 protein: CASRGHSGNTIYF

J gene: TRBJ1-3
V gene: TRBV28
clone size: -
D gene: -
CDR3 DNA: TGTGCCAGCAGTCCCGGGCAGGGGTATGGAAACACCATATATTTT
CDR3 protein: CASSPGQGYGNTIYF

J gene: TRBJ1-2
V gene: TRBV4-1
clone size: -
D gene: -
CDR3 DNA: TGCGCCAGCAGCCAGGCAGCATCAGGTGTGAACTATGGCTACACCTTC
CDR3 protein: CASSQAASGVNYGYTF

J gene: TRBJ2-1
V gene: TRBV2
clone size: -
D gene: TRBD1
CDR3 DNA: TGTGCCAGCAGCCGGGACAGGTACAATGAGCAGTTCTTC
CDR3 protein: CASSRDRYNEQFF

J gene: TRBJ1-5
V gene: TRBV7-8
clone size: -
D gene: TRBD1
CDR3 DNA: TGTGCCAGCAGCTTAAGGGAAGGGGGCGGTGAAGGAGGCAATCAGCCCCAGCATTTT
CDR3 protein: CASSLREGGGEGGNQPQHF

J gene: TRBJ1-5
V gene: TRBV6-7
clone size: -
D gene: -
CDR3 DNA: TGTGCCAGCAGTTCAGGGGAACAGCCCCAGCATTTT
CDR3 protein: CASSSGEQPQHF

J gene: TRBJ1-4
V gene: TRBV4-2
clone size: -
D gene: -
CDR3 DNA: TGTGCCAGCAGCCAAGAACAGGGTGGTGAAAAACTGTTTTTT
CDR3 protein: CASSQEQGGEKLFF

J gene: TRBJ2-3
V gene: TRBV6-5
clone size: -
D gene: -
CDR3 DNA: TGTGCCAGCAGTTATCCAGGAACAGATACGCAGTATTTT
CDR3 protein: CASSYPGTDTQYF

J gene: TRBJ1-4
V gene: TRBV29-1
clone size: -
D gene: TRBD1
CDR3 DNA: TGCAGCGTTGCACTGGGACAGGGGGATGTAAAACTGTTTTTT
CDR3 protein: CSVALGQGDVKLFF

J gene: TRBJ1-2
V gene: TRBV6-1
clone size: few
D gene: -
CDR3 DNA: TGTGCCAGCAGTGAAGCGCTATCGGTCCCCTATGGCTACACCTTC
CDR3 protein: CASSEALSVPYGYTF

J gene: TRBJ1-6
V gene: TRBV18
clone size: -
D gene: -
CDR3 DNA: TGTGCCAGCTCCCCTAGACAGGCCCTGGCGGATTCACCCCTCCACTTT
CDR3 protein: CASSPRQALADSPLHF

J gene: TRBJ2-2
V gene: TRBV19
clone size: -
D gene: -
CDR3 DNA: TGTGCCAGTAGCCCCGGGACATGGACCTCGAACACCGGGGAGCTGTTTTTT
CDR3 protein: CASSPGTWTSNTGELFF

J gene: TRBJ1-5
V gene: TRBV28
clone size: few
D gene: -
CDR3 DNA: TGTGCCAGCAGCCCCGACAGTGATAATCAGCCCCAGCATTTT
CDR3 protein: CASSPDSDNQPQHF

J gene: TRBJ1-2
V gene: TRBV4-3
clone size: few
D gene: TRBD1
CDR3 DNA: TGCGCCAGCAGCCAGGGGCAGGGGGATGACTATGGCTACACCTTC
CDR3 protein: CASSQGQGDDYGYTF

J gene: TRBJ1-2
V gene: TRBV27
clone size: -
D gene: -
CDR3 DNA: TGTGCCAGCAGCTCATTCGGCAGGGAGGACTATGGCTACACCTTC
CDR3 protein: CASSSFGREDYGYTF

J gene: TRBJ1-4
V gene: TRBV11-2
clone size: -
D gene: -
CDR3 DNA: TGTGCCAGCAGCCGCGCTCCTAATGAAAAACTGTTTTTT
CDR3 protein: CASSRAPNEKLFF

J gene: TRBJ2-3
V gene: TRBV13
clone size: -
D gene: TRBD2
CDR3 DNA: TGTGCCAGCAGCCCAAGACTAGCAGCTGGCACAGATACGCAGTATTTT
CDR3 protein: CASSPRLAAGTDTQYF

J gene: TRBJ2-1
V gene: TRBV10-3
clone size: once
D gene: TRBD2
CDR3 DNA: TGTGCCATCAGTGAGTCGGCTAGCGGGGGGAAGTTCTTC
CDR3 protein: CAISESASGGKFF

J gene: TRBJ1-2
V gene: TRBV10-3
clone size: -
D gene: -
CDR3 DNA: TGTGCCATCAGTGAGGGACAGAACTATGGCTACACCTTC
CDR3 protein: CAISEGQNYGYTF

J gene: TRBJ2-5
V gene: TRBV6-1
clone size: -
D gene: TRBD2
CDR3 DNA: TGTGCCAGCAGTGGGCTAGCGGGGGTGGAGACCCAGTACTTC
CDR3 protein: CASSGLAGVETQYF

J gene: TRBJ2-7
V gene: TRBV7-9
clone size: once
D gene: -
CDR3 DNA: TGTGCCAGCAGCTTAGTAGGGGTGCGGTCGGGCTACGAGCAGTACTTC
CDR3 protein: CASSLVGVRSGYEQYF

J gene: TRBJ1-5
V gene: TRBV19
clone size: -
D gene: -
CDR3 DNA: TGTGCCAGTAGTACCGGACAGAGCAATCAGCCCCAGCATTTT
CDR3 protein: CASSTGQSNQPQHF

J gene: TRBJ2-1
V gene: TRBV19
clone size: -
D gene: -
CDR3 DNA: TGTGCCAGTACCCGCGGGACTGGGTACAATGGGCAGTTCTTC
CDR3 protein: CASTRGTGYNGQFF

J gene: TRBJ2-3
V gene: TRBV7-2
clone size: -
D gene: -
CDR3 DNA: TGTGCCAGCAGCTCCCGGTCCGCGTTCACAGATACGCAGTATTTT
CDR3 protein: CASSSRSAFTDTQYF

J gene: TRBJ1-2
V gene: TRBV27
clone size: -
D gene: TRBD1
CDR3 DNA: TGTGCCAGCAGTTTAGAGGGGGCGGGCTATGGCTACACCTTC
CDR3 protein: CASSLEGAGYGYTF

J gene: TRBJ2-2
V gene: TRBV14
clone size: -
D gene: -
CDR3 DNA: TGTGCCAGCAGCCAAAAAGCCCTGAACACCGGGGAGCTGTTTTTT
CDR3 protein: CASSQKALNTGELFF

J gene: TRBJ2-5
V gene: TRBV29-1
clone size: -
D gene: -
CDR3 DNA: TGTAGCGCTGGACAGTCCTGGGAGACCCAGTACTTC
CDR3 protein: CSAGQSWETQYF

J gene: TRBJ1-2
V gene: TRBV5-4
clone size: -
D gene: TRBD1
CDR3 DNA: TGTGCCAGCAGCGTACAGGGGGCTCGGGGCTACACCTTC
CDR3 protein: CASSVQGARGYTF